The 18 T cell receptor beta chains in this list originate from one sample, sequenced in a study of graft-versus-host responses after intestinal transplantation (dated by TCRdb to the early 2020s). Library construction relied on the immunoSEQ multiplex PCR assay. In its TCRdb copy, this immuneACCESS table keeps in-frame sequences only and misses some clones. Where compared with another copy, unresolved V genes explain less than half of these, and the others have no known cause. Recorded for this sample are approximately 130,000 clones; more than 90% of them occurred a single time. Around 0.15% of the sample is taken by the ten largest. Their antigens are not known. The sample's time point label, decoded: cells obtained before transplantation from donor or recipient. The sequencing used unstimulated CD4+ T cells sorted from spleen or lymph node cells, collected before intestinal transplant. The receptors here all came from a human donor who received an intestinal transplant.

The rearrangement joins TRBV5-4 to TRBJ2-2, with D perhaps assigned TRBD1 or TRBD2 (6 bases each). Germline CDR1 reads SGHNT; CDR2 reads YYREEE (reference sequence). The CDR3 loop spans 15 amino acids. V dropped 0 bases and J dropped 6 bases, with 12 bases sitting between them. CDR3 nucleotides: TGTGCCAGCAGCTTGGCCGAGGAGGGGGCCGGGGAGCTGTTTTTT. Protein product: CASSLAEEGAGELFF.

J is TRBJ1-3 and V is TRBV4-2; perhaps TRBD1 as D (5 bases). CDR1 is LGHNA, CDR2 YNFKEQ, per germline. The CDR3 extends over 16 amino acids. V lost 1 base and J 0 bases, leaving 10 bases between the germline ends. This CDR3 is CASSQGGTASGNTIYF. Here the CDR3 DNA reads TGTGCCAGCAGCCAAGGTGGGACGGCCTCTGGAAACACCATATATTTT.

The chain is built from TRBV4-2 and TRBJ1-1; maybe TRBD1 (6 bases). CDR3 length: 15 residues. CDR1 and CDR2 from the germline V gene are LGHNA and YNFKEQ. Between the trimmed V and J ends, which lost 4 bases and 4 bases, there was a span of 16 bases. This chain's CDR3 is CASSPEQGGSTEAFF. CDR3 sequence (DNA): TGTGCCAGCAGCCCAGAACAGGGAGGAAGCACTGAAGCTTTCTTT.

The rearrangement uses TRBV5-1 and TRBJ2-3, with a weak D call TRBD2 (5 bases). V lost 5 bases and J lost 2, with 15 bases in between. The CDR3 contains 15 residues. Germline-derived CDR1 and CDR2 are SGHRS and YFSETQ. The CDR3 spells CASRLLAGITDTQYF. CDR3 DNA: TGCGCCAGCAGGCTCTTAGCCGGGATCACAGATACGCAGTATTTT.

The V gene is TRBV7-8, the J gene TRBJ1-2; tentative D call: TRBD1 (5 bases). Germline lookup yields CDR1 SGHVS and CDR2 FQNEAQ. The CDR3 extends over 15 amino acids. V gave up 2 bases and J gave up 2 bases, with 12 bases separating them. This CDR3 is CASSLRSGRNYGYTF. Written as DNA, the CDR3 is TGTGCCAGCAGCTTAAGGTCGGGACGGAACTATGGCTACACCTTC.

The CDR3 sequence is CSVQRGNNSPLHF. The CDR3 coding sequence is TGCAGCGTTCAGAGAGGGAATAATTCACCCCTCCACTTT. The J gene is TRBJ1-6, the V gene TRBV29-1; D is uncertain. The CDR3 has 13 residues. Germline loops: CDR1 SQVTM, CDR2 ANQGSEA. Trimming pared 5 bases from V and 5 bases from J, leaving 10 bases between.

The rearrangement links TRBV27 to TRBJ1-5, with TRBD1 as a possible D gene (5 bases). The V end lost 6 bases, the J end lost 5 bases, and 17 bases lay between the germline ends. CDR3 size: 15 residues. Germline CDR1 and CDR2: MNHEY and SMNVEV (reference sequence). CDR3 amino acids: CASSPWGGRYQPQHF. CDR3 sequence (DNA): TGTGCCAGCAGCCCTTGGGGGGGGAGATATCAGCCCCAGCATTTT.

The chain is built from TRBV10-3 and TRBJ2-2; D call uncertain. The germline CDR1 and CDR2 sequences are ENHRY and SYGVKD. Trimming left V 0 bases short and J 5 bases short, with 10 bases between. The CDR3 sequence is 15 residues long. In DNA form, the CDR3 reads TGTGCCATCAGTGAGTCAGTAAGAGATACCGGGGAGCTGTTTTTT. This translates into CAISESVRDTGELFF.

The chain employs TRBV2 and TRBJ1-2, with TRBD1 identical over 9 bases. Per germline, CDR1 SNHLY and CDR2 FYNNEI. This CDR3 is 16 amino acids long. The V segment lost 10 bases and the J segment 4 bases; nucleotides outside the gene matches: 16. The CDR3 protein is CATNRDRDSPTYGYTF. CDR3 nucleotide sequence: TGTGCCACCAACCGGGACAGGGATTCTCCTACCTATGGCTACACCTTC.

The chain combines TRBV5-1 with TRBJ1-2; a possible D gene is TRBD1 (6 bases). Germline CDR1 is SGHRS and CDR2 is YFSETQ. V lost 4 bases, J lost 1 base, and 8 bases lay in between. The CDR3 sequence is 13 residues long. The CDR3 region has the DNA TGCGCCAGCAGCCGGACAGATAACTATGGCTACACCTTC. Translating gives CASSRTDNYGYTF.

This clone occurred once. V usage is TRBV27 and J usage is TRBJ1-4; unclear D gene. The CDR3 runs to 12 residues. Deletions cut 6 bases from V and 8 bases from J, with 10 bases between. Germline assignment: CDR1 MNHEY and CDR2 SMNVEV (reference sequence). The CDR3 protein is CASSHLGEKLFF. CDR3 bases: TGTGCCAGCAGCCACCTTGGAGAAAAACTGTTTTTT.

The V and J genes are TRBV10-1 and TRBJ2-5; unclear D gene. The germline V and J ends were trimmed by 0 bases and 4 bases, with 6 bases remaining between them. This CDR3 comprises 13 residues. CDR1 and CDR2 (germline): WNHNN, SYGVQD (reference sequence). CDR3 sequence reads: CASSESVRETQYF. CDR3 sequence (DNA): TGCGCCAGCAGTGAGTCGGTCCGAGAGACCCAGTACTTC.

The rearrangement uses TRBV7-8 and TRBJ2-1, with D maybe TRBD2 (5 bases). Germline lookup yields CDR1 SGHVS and CDR2 FQNEAQ. Trimming left V 5 bases short and J 6 bases short, with 20 bases between. This CDR3 has 16 amino acids. For the CDR3, the DNA is TGTGCCAGCAGCCCCTCTTCCGGCGGACTGGGCAATGAGCAGTTCTTC. Protein product: CASSPSSGGLGNEQFF.

The V and J genes are TRBV29-1 and TRBJ1-4; D gene uncertain. The germline V and J ends were trimmed by 7 bases and 0 bases, with 6 bases remaining between them. The germline V gene encodes CDR1 SQVTM and CDR2 ANQGSEA. CDR3 length: 12 amino acids. CDR3 DNA: TGCAGCGGCGGGGCAACTAATGAAAAACTGTTTTTT. Amino acids: CSGGATNEKLFF.

V and J are TRBV5-1 and TRBJ2-5; 7 bases agree with TRBD2. The length of the CDR3 is 16 residues. The J segment lost 4 bases and the V segment lost 0 bases, leaving 9 bases of the junction unmatched. CDR1 is SGHRS, CDR2 YFSETQ, per germline. CDR3 loop: CASSLADYPGGETQYF. CDR3 in DNA: TGCGCCAGCAGCTTGGCGGACTACCCGGGAGGAGAGACCCAGTACTTC.

The rearrangement joins TRBV18 to TRBJ2-5; 10 bases fit TRBD1. The V segment lost 3 bases and the J segment 4 bases; nucleotides outside the gene matches: 5. The germline V gene encodes CDR1 KGHSH and CDR2 LQKENI. The CDR3 contains 15 residues. The DNA for the CDR3 is TGTGCCAGCTCACCCCCGGGACAGGGGACAGAGACCCAGTACTTC. Translated, it gives CASSPPGQGTETQYF.

V usage is TRBV7-9 and J usage is TRBJ1-1; TRBD1 is a possible D gene (5 bases). This CDR3 has 14 amino acids. The V gene's germline CDR1 is SEHNR and CDR2 FQNEAQ (reference sequence). V lost 2 bases, J lost 1 base, and 8 bases lay in between. CDR3 bases: TGTGCCAGCAGCTTACAGGGAAGGAACACTGAAGCTTTCTTT. It specifies CASSLQGRNTEAFF. Looking up the rest from reference TRBV7-9 and TRBJ1-1 gives the full variable domain: DTGVSQNPRHKITKRGQNVTFRCDPISEHNRLYWYRQTLGQGPEFLTYFQNEAQLEKSRLLSDRFSAERPKGSFSTLEIQRTEQGDSAMYLCASSLQGRNTEAFFGQGTRLTVV.

This chain connects TRBV19 to TRBJ2-1, with 7 nucleotides matching TRBD1. The CDR3 has 13 residues. From germline, CDR1 is LNHDA and CDR2 SQIVND (reference sequence). V was clipped by 7 bases and J by 15 bases; unmatched bases: 15. DNA of the CDR3: TGTGCCAGTACCCCCGATAAAACAGGGGATCGGTTCTTC. Translating it yields CASTPDKTGDRFF.